This TCR beta chain is drawn from a study of early T cells in non-severe SARS-CoV-2 infection. This clonotype was counted many times. Each cDNA molecule carried a unique molecular identifier. TCRdb redid the calling of the 5' RACE reads with MiXCR, one entry per CDR3 protein. The repertoire has 90,000 to 130,000 distinct CDR3 sequences, 9.5% to 13% of them found once; the top ten carry 3% to 3.5%. CDR3 length: 15 amino acids. V trimming: 0 bases; J trimming: 1 base; junction bases outside the gene matches: 1. CDR1 MNHEY and CDR2 SVGAGI come from the germline V gene. The clonotype originates from an adult who was a healthcare worker with PCR-confirmed SARS-CoV-2 infection or an uninfected control (not recorded which). What was sequenced was whole blood. The chain couples TRBV6-5 to TRBJ2-7; TRBD1 aligns across 9 bases. CDR3 region: CASSYSGTGSYEQYF. Written as DNA, the CDR3 is TGTGCCAGCAGTTACTCCGGGACAGGGTCCTACGAGCAGTACTTC.